These 7 T cell receptor beta chains came from one sample sequenced in a study of prognosis after radiotherapy for stage I lung cancer. From genomic DNA, TCR beta CDR3 was amplified by two-round multiplex PCR. Individual primers that were specific to each TRBV and TRBJ gene served in first-round PCR. Each CDR3 protein is one row after TCRdb ran MiXCR on the multiplex PCR reads. The sample has over 12,000 distinct CDR3 sequences; around a quarter are singletons. The sequencing used PBMCs, collected before or after stereotactic body radiation therapy (not recorded which). These receptor sequences come from a donor over 45 with non-small cell lung cancer.

This clonotype is termed medium-sized. The J gene is TRBJ2-7, the V gene TRBV28, with 11 nucleotides matching TRBD2. The CDR3 spans 17 residues. The junction had 6 bases not matched to a gene; V was cut back by 2 bases and J by 0 bases. Germline lookup yields CDR1 MDHEN and CDR2 SYDVKM. CDR3 nucleotides: TGTGCCAGCAGTTTACGACTAGCGGGATACAGCTCCTACGAGCAGTACTTC. Protein: CASSLRLAGYSSYEQYF.

This clonotype was detected many times. V usage is TRBV30 and J usage is TRBJ2-7; 7 bases are shared with TRBD2. Trimming removed 2 bases from V and 2 bases from J; junction bases left unmatched: 9. CDR1 and CDR2 from the germline V gene are GTSNPN and SVGIG (reference sequence). The CDR3 is 15 residues long. CDR3 in amino acids: CAWSPKWGGTYEQYF. In nucleotides, the CDR3 is TGTGCCTGGAGTCCAAAGTGGGGGGGGACCTACGAGCAGTACTTC.

This sequence joins TRBV28 and TRBJ2-1; D uncertain. Germline CDR1 reads MDHEN; CDR2 reads SYDVKM. The V gene lost 3 bases and the J gene lost 0 bases, with 12 bases spanning the gap. The length of the CDR3 is 16 residues. Written as DNA, the CDR3 is TGTGCCAGCAGTTTGTCACTCACGGGCTCCTACAATGAGCAGTTCTTC. Translation: CASSLSLTGSYNEQFF.

By proportion, this clonotype is medium-sized. In DNA, the CDR3 is TGTGCCAGCAGTGAAGCTTTCCTAGCGGTATCTTACGAGCAGTACTTC. It translates to CASSEAFLAVSYEQYF. The chain is built from TRBV6-1 and TRBJ2-7; TRBD2 aligns across 7 bases. CDR3 length: 16 residues. V trimming: 0 bases; J trimming: 4 bases; junction bases outside the gene matches: 9. CDR1 and CDR2 from the germline V gene are MNHNS and SASEGT.

The sample holds a few counts of this clonotype. A far larger clone lies a single base away; this is likely a read error. This rearrangement joins TRBV7-9 to TRBJ1-1, with TRBD1 identical over 9 bases. J lost 3 bases, V lost 5 bases, and 7 bases had no gene match. From germline, CDR1 is SEHNR and CDR2 FQNEAQ (reference sequence). The CDR3 totals 15 residues. CDR3 bases: TGTGCCAGCAGCCAACGGACAGGGGCGGACACTGAAGCTTTCTTT. Translating it yields CASSQRTGADTEAFF.

The V call is TRBV7-6, the J call TRBJ1-1; unclear D gene. V was cut by 5 bases and J by 5 bases, with 18 bases left in between. The CDR3 is 15 residues long. Germline assignment: CDR1 SGHVS and CDR2 FNYEAQ. This chain's CDR3 is CASSPRAGGTTEAFF. In DNA form, the CDR3 reads TGTGCCAGCAGCCCACGGGCAGGAGGAACAACTGAAGCTTTCTTT.

In regard to this clonotype: A far larger clone is one nucleotide away, so this likely arose from a read error. This chain joins TRBV6-1 and TRBJ2-7, with a tentative D call TRBD1 (5 bases). The V gene lost 5 bases and the J gene lost 3 bases, with 11 bases spanning the gap. Germline V CDR1 and CDR2: MNHNS, SASEGT. This CDR3 spans 13 amino acids. Here the CDR3 reads CASSYRGFYEQYF. For the CDR3, the DNA is TGTGCCAGCAGTTATAGGGGATTCTACGAGCAGTACTTC.